The present entry profiles one T cell receptor beta chain with its context. The antigen is unknown. The data belong to a study of CD8 T cells in ankylosing spondylitis. Overall study results and limits: Made up of fewer than ten highly homologous variants, a TCR beta motif appeared characteristic of ankylosing spondylitis blood.

The CDR3 is 17 residues long. Germline V gene data show CDR1 as SEHNR and CDR2 as FQNEAQ (reference sequence). V lost 5 bases to trimming and J lost 0 bases, with 14 bases between them. A single record per CDR3 protein comes from TCRdb applying MiXCR to the 5' RACE reads. The sample contains some 330,000 distinct CDR3 sequences, 8% of which appear only once. This TCR was recovered from a male donor with ankylosing spondylitis. The V gene is TRBV7-9, the J gene TRBJ2-6, with D perhaps TRBD1 (6 bases). The sample consisted of blood, either unsorted or a sorted T cell fraction (not recorded which). CDR3 nucleotide sequence: TGTGCCAGCAGCCGAAGACAGGAATACTCTGGGGCCAACGTCCTGACTTTC. Translated: CASSRRQEYSGANVLTF.